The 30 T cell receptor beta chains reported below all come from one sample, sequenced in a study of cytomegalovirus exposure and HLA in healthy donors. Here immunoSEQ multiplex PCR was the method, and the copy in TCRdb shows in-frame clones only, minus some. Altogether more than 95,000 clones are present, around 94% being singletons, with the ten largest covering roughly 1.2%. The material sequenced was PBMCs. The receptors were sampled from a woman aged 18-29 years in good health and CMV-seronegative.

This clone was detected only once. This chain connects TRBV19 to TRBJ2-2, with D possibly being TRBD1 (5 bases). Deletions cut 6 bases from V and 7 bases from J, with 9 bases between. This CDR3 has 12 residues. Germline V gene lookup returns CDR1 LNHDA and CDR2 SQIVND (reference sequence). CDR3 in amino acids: CASSPQGGELFF. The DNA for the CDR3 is TGTGCCAGTAGCCCCCAGGGCGGGGAGCTGTTTTTT.

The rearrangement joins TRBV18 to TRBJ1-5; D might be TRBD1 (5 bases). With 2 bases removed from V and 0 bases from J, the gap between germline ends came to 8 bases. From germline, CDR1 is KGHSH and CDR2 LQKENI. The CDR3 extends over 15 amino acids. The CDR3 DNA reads TGTGCCAGCTCACCAAAGACAGATAGCAATCAGCCCCAGCATTTT. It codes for CASSPKTDSNQPQHF.

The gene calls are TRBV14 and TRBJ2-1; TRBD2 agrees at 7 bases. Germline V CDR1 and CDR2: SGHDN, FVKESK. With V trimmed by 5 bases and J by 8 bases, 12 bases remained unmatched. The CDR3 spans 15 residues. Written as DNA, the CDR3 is TGTGCCAGCAGCGTAGAGGGAGGGCAGGTCCATGAGCAGTTCTTC. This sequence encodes CASSVEGGQVHEQFF.

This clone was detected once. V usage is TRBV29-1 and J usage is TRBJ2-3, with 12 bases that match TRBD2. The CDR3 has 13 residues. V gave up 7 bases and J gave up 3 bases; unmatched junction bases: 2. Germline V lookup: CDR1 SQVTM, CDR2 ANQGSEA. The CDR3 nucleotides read TGCAGCGGGGGACTAGCGGGTACAGATACGCAGTATTTT. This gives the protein CSGGLAGTDTQYF.

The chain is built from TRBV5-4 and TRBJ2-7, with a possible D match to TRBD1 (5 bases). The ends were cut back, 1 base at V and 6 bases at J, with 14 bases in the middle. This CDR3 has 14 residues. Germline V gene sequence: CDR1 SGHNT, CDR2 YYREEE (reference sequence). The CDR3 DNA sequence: TGTGCCAGCAGCTTGTGGCAGGCCCAGGGCGAGCAGTACTTC. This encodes CASSLWQAQGEQYF.

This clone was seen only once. In nucleotides, the CDR3 is TGTGCCAGCAGCCCACGGACTAGCGGGGAGGGATACCAAGAGACCCAGTACTTC. Translating gives CASSPRTSGEGYQETQYF. V gene TRBV11-2 combines with J gene TRBJ2-5; 12 bases are shared with TRBD2. Germline V gene sequence: CDR1 SGHAT, CDR2 FQNNGV. The junction had 10 bases not matched to a gene; V was cut back by 5 bases and J by 0 bases. This CDR3 is 18 amino acids long. The complete variable domain, with remaining parts taken from reference TRBV11-2 and TRBJ2-5, reads EAGVAQSPRYKIIEKRQSVAFWCNPISGHATLYWYQQILGQGPKLLIQFQNNGVVDDSQLPKDRFSAERLKGVDSTLKIQPAKLEDSAVYLCASSPRTSGEGYQETQYFGPGTRLLVL.

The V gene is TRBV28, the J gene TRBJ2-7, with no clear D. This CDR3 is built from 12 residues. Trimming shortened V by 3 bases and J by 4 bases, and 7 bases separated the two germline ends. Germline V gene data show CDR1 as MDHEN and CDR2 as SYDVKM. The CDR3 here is CASSFAAYEQYF. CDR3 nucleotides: TGTGCCAGCAGTTTTGCTGCGTACGAGCAGTACTTC.

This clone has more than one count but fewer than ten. CDR3 in amino acids: CASSQVLATFQETQYF. CDR3 bases: TGCGCCAGCAGCCAAGTGCTAGCGACCTTCCAAGAGACCCAGTACTTC. The J gene is TRBJ2-5, the V gene TRBV4-1, with D perhaps matching TRBD2 (6 bases). From germline, CDR1 is MGHRA and CDR2 YSYEKL. This CDR3 has 16 amino acids. V lost 1 base and J 1 base, leaving 13 bases between the germline ends.

CDR3 coding DNA: TGTGCCAGCTCACCACCAATTGGCCGCGGGGGGCGCATCACCCACGAGCAGTACTTC. Amino acid sequence: CASSPPIGRGGRITHEQYF. The chain combines TRBV18 with TRBJ2-7; 8 positions match TRBD2. This CDR3 is 19 amino acids long. The germline V gene has CDR1 KGHSH and CDR2 LQKENI. Trimming cost V 0 bases and J 5 bases; bases outside gene matches: 18.

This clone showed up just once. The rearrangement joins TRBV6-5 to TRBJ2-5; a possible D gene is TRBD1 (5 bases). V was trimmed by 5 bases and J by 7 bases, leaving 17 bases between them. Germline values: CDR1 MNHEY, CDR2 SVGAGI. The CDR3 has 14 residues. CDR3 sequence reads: CASSPGPRTGTQYF. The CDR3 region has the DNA TGTGCCAGCAGTCCAGGGCCCCGAACCGGGACCCAGTACTTC.

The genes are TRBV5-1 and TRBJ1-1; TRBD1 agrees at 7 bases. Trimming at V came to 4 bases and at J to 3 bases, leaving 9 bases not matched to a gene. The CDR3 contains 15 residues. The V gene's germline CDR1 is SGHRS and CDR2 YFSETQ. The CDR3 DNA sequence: TGCGCCAGCAGCGTGGCCGGGACAGAAGACACTGAAGCTTTCTTT. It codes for CASSVAGTEDTEAFF.

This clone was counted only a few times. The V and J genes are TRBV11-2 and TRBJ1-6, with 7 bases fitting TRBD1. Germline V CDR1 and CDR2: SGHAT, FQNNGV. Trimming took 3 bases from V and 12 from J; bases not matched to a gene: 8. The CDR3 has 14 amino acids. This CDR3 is CASSFATGWRPLHF. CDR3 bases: TGTGCCAGCAGCTTTGCGACAGGGTGGAGACCCCTCCACTTT.

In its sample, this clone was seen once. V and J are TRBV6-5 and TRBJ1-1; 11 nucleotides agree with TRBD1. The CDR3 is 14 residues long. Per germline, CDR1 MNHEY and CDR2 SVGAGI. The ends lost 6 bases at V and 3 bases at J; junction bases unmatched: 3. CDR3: CASRQGQGDTEAFF. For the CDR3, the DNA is TGTGCCAGCAGACAGGGACAGGGGGACACTGAAGCTTTCTTT.

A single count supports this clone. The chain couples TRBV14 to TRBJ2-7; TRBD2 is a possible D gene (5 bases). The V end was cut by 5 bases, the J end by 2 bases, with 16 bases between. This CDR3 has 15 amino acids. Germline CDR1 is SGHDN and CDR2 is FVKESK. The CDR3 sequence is CASSEGIAGAYEQYF. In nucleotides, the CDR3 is TGTGCCAGCAGCGAGGGAATAGCCGGGGCCTACGAGCAGTACTTC.

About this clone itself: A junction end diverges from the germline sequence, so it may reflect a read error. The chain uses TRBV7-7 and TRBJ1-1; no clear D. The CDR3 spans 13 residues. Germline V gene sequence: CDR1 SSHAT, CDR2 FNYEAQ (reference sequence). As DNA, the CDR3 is TGTGCTAGCAGCCCCCCCGCATTGAGGAAAGCTTTCTTT. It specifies CASSPPALRKAFF.

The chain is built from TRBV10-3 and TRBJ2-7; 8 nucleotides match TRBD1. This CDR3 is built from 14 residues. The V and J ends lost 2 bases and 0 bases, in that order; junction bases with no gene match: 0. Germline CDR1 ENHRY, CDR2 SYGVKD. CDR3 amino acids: CAISEDRGSYEQYF. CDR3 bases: TGTGCCATCAGTGAGGACAGGGGCTCCTACGAGCAGTACTTC.

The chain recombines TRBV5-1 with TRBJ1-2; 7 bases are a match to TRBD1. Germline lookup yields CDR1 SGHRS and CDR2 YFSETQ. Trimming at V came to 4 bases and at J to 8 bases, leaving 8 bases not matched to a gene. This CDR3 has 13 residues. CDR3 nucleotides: TGCGCCAGCAGCCGTGGTACAGGGGAGGGCTACACCTTC. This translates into CASSRGTGEGYTF.

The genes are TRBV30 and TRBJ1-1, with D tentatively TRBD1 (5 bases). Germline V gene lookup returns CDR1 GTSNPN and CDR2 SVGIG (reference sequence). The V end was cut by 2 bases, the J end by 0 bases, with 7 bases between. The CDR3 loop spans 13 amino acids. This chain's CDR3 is CAWSTGVNTEAFF. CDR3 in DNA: TGTGCCTGGAGTACAGGCGTGAACACTGAAGCTTTCTTT.

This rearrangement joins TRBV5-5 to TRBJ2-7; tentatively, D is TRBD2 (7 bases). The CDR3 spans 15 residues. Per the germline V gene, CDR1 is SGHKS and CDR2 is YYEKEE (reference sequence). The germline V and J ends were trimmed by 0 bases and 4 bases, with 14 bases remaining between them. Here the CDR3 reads CASSLVGGREYEQYF. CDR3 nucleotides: TGTGCCAGCAGCTTGGTGGGGGGGCGCGAATACGAGCAGTACTTC.

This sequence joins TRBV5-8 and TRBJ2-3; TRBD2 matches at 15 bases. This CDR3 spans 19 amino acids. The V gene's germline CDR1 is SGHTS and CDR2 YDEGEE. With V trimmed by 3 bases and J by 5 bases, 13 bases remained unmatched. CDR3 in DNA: TGTGCCAGCAGCTCGTTTACCGGACTAGCGGGAGGGATGAGAGATACGCAGTATTTT. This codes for CASSSFTGLAGGMRDTQYF.

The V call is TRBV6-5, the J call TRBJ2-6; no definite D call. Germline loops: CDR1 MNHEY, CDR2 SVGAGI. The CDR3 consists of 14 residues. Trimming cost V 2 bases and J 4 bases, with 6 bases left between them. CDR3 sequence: CASSYLSGANVLTF. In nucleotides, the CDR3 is TGTGCCAGCAGTTACCTAAGCGGGGCCAACGTCCTGACTTTC.

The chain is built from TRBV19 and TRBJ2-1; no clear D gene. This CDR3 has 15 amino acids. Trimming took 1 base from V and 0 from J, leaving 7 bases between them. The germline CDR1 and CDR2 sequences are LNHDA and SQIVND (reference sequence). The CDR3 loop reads CASSIGLVSYNEQFF. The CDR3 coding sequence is TGTGCCAGTAGTATAGGCCTAGTCTCCTACAATGAGCAGTTCTTC. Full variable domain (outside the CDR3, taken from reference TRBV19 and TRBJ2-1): DGGITQSPKYLFRKEGQNVTLSCEQNLNHDAMYWYRQDPGQGLRLIYYSQIVNDFQKGDIAEGYSVSREKKESFPLTVTSAQKNPTAFYLCASSIGLVSYNEQFFGPGTRLTVL.

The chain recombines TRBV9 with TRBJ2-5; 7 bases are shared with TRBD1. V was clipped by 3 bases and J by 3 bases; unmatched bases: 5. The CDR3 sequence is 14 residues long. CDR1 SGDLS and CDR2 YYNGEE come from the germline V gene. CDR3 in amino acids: CASSGTGREETQYF. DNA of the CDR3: TGTGCCAGCAGCGGGACAGGAAGGGAAGAGACCCAGTACTTC.

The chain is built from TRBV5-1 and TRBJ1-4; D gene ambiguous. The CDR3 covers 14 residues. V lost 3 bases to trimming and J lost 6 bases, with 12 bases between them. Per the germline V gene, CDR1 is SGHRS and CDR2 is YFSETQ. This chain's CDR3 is CASSSLTADEKLFF. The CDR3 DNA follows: TGCGCCAGCAGCTCGCTTACCGCAGATGAAAAACTGTTTTTT.

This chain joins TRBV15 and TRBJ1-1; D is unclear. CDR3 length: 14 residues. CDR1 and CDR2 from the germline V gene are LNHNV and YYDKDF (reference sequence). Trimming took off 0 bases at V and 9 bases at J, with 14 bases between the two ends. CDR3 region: CATSRDKAALQAFF. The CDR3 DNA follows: TGTGCCACCAGCAGAGATAAGGCGGCGTTACAAGCTTTCTTT.

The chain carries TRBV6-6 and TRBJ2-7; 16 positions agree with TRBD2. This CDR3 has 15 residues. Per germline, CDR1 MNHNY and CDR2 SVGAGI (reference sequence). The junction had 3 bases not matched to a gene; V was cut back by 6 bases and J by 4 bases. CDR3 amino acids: CASRGTSGGGYEQYF. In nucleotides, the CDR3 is TGTGCCAGCAGGGGGACTAGCGGGGGGGGTTACGAGCAGTACTTC.

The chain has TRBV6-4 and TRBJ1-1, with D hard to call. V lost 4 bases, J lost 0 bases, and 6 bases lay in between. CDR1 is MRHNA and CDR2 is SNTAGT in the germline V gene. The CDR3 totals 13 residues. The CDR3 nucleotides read TGTGCCAGCAGTGTGGCGGTGAACACTGAAGCTTTCTTT. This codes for CASSVAVNTEAFF.

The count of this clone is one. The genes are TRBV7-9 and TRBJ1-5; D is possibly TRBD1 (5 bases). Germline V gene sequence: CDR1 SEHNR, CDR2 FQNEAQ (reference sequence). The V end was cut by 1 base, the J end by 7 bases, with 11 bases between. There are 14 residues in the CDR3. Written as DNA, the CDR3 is TGTGCCAGCAGCTTAGACGCAGGGTGGCAGCCCCAGCATTTT. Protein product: CASSLDAGWQPQHF.

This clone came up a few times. CDR3 DNA: TGTGCCACCGAGACAAAACAAGAGACCCAGTACTTC. It yields the protein CATETKQETQYF. The chain employs TRBV2 and TRBJ2-5; D uncertain. Germline V gene sequence: CDR1 SNHLY, CDR2 FYNNEI. The CDR3 extends over 12 amino acids. The V end was cut by 10 bases, the J end by 2 bases, with 11 bases between.

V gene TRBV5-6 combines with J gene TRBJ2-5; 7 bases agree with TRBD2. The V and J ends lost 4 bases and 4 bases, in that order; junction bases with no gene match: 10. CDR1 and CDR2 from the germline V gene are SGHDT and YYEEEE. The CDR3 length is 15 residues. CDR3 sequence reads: CASSQREGRGETQYF. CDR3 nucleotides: TGTGCCAGCAGCCAACGAGAAGGGAGGGGAGAGACCCAGTACTTC.